Shown below are 23 T cell receptor beta chains from a single sample sequenced in a study of blood T cells in healthy people across ages. Primed by a sample-barcoded 5' primer and a J-beta primer mix, a second PCR proceeded for roughly 7 to 11 cycles. TCRdb used MiXCR to reprocess the 5' RACE reads, holding one entry per CDR3 protein. This table holds approximately 770,000 distinct CDR3 sequences, 58% found once. Input material: blood. These receptor sequences come from a man younger than 45 in good health.

The chain has TRBV7-3 and TRBJ2-6, with D possibly TRBD1 on 5 matching bases. Looked up from germline, CDR1 is SGHTA and CDR2 is FQGTGA. The ends were cut back, 1 base at V and 2 bases at J, with 9 bases in the middle. The CDR3 has 16 amino acids. The CDR3 region is CASSLSWGTGANVLTF. In DNA form, the CDR3 reads TGTGCCAGCAGCTTAAGTTGGGGCACTGGGGCCAACGTCCTGACTTTC.

J is TRBJ2-7 and V is TRBV20-1; D is perhaps TRBD1 or TRBD2 (5 bases each). V lost 7 bases and J lost 3, with 16 bases in between. The CDR3 sequence is 13 residues long. CDR1 and CDR2 from the germline V gene are DFQATT and SNEGSKA (reference sequence). This CDR3 is CSGGRPRFYEQYF. CDR3 DNA: TGCAGTGGGGGGAGACCCAGATTCTACGAGCAGTACTTC.

J is TRBJ2-5 and V is TRBV13, with a tentative D call TRBD2 (6 bases). The CDR3 length is 15 residues. V gave up 5 bases and J gave up 3 bases, with 16 bases separating them. Germline V gives CDR1 PRHDT, CDR2 FYEKMQ (reference sequence). For the CDR3, the DNA is TGTGCCAGCAGCCCGTCGCGGGGTAGAAAAGAGACCCAGTACTTC. Translation: CASSPSRGRKETQYF.

In its sample, this clonotype was seen a few times. This chain joins TRBV28 and TRBJ2-7; D tentatively reads TRBD1 or TRBD2 (5 bases each). The germline CDR1 and CDR2 sequences are MDHEN and SYDVKM. This CDR3 is 15 amino acids long. Trimming took off 6 bases at V and 3 bases at J, with 18 bases between the two ends. The DNA of the CDR3 is TGTGCCAGCAGCCCTCACGGGGACGCCGACTACGAGCAGTACTTC. This codes for CASSPHGDADYEQYF.

The rearrangement uses TRBV7-9 and TRBJ2-5; D gene uncertain. The tail of the sequence fits TRBJ2-7 better, so the J call may be wrong. The CDR3 consists of 16 residues. Germline lookup yields CDR1 SEHNR and CDR2 FQNEAQ (reference sequence). The CDR3: CASSPRPSSSPSEQYF. CDR3 coding DNA: TGTGCCAGCAGCCCACGCCCCAGCTCAAGCCCCTCCGAGCAGTACTTC.

The chain employs TRBV20-1 and TRBJ2-5; D is unclear. Trimming shortened V by 4 bases and J by 2 bases, and 20 bases separated the two germline ends. The germline CDR1 and CDR2 sequences are DFQATT and SNEGSKA (reference sequence). The CDR3 length is 16 residues. DNA for the CDR3: TGCAGTGCTACCCGTGGGCAGACTTTTAATCAAGAGACCCAGTACTTC. Protein: CSATRGQTFNQETQYF.

The V call is TRBV5-1, the J call TRBJ2-1; 10 bases map to TRBD2. This CDR3 has 16 residues. V trimming: 0 bases; J trimming: 9 bases; junction bases outside the gene matches: 9. Looked up from germline, CDR1 is SGHRS and CDR2 is YFSETQ. The CDR3 DNA is TGCGCCAGCAGCTTGGACCTAGCGGGAGTTTCTGGTGAGCAGTTCTTC. Protein product: CASSLDLAGVSGEQFF.

This clonotype was detected only a few times. V is TRBV30 and J is TRBJ2-1; 7 bases are a match to TRBD1. CDR1 is GTSNPN, CDR2 SVGIG, per germline (reference sequence). Trimming at V came to 4 bases and at J to 0 bases, leaving 9 bases not matched to a gene. The CDR3 runs 16 residues. CDR3 amino acids: CAWITGVSSSYNEQFF. CDR3 DNA: TGTGCCTGGATAACAGGGGTCTCCAGCTCCTACAATGAGCAGTTCTTC.

This clonotype was recorded at least ten times. The gene calls are TRBV21-1 and TRBJ2-4; the DNA was not used to check the table's D call, TRBD1. TRBV21-1 is a pseudogene locus. There are 15 residues in the CDR3. The CDR3 sequence: CASINFRDTKNIQYF. The CDR3 DNA sequence: TGTGCCAGCATCAACTTCCGGGATACCAAAAACATTCAGTACTTC.

This chain connects TRBV7-3 to TRBJ2-5, with TRBD2 matching over 10 bases. The J segment lost 5 bases and the V segment lost 2 bases, leaving 2 bases of the junction unmatched. The CDR3 length is 14 residues. CDR1 is SGHTA, CDR2 FQGTGA, per germline. The CDR3 is CASSLLAGAETQYF. The CDR3 DNA sequence: TGTGCCAGCAGCTTACTAGCGGGAGCTGAGACCCAGTACTTC. Full variable domain (outside the CDR3, taken from reference TRBV7-3 and TRBJ2-5): GAGVSQTPSNKVTEKGKYVELRCDPISGHTALYWYRQSLGQGPEFLIYFQGTGAADDSGLPNDRFFAVRPEGSVSTLKIQRTERGDSAVYLCASSLLAGAETQYFGPGTRLLVL.

The chain couples TRBV2 to TRBJ2-5, with TRBD2 matching 7 bases. Germline CDR1 reads SNHLY; CDR2 reads FYNNEI. J was trimmed by 4 bases and V by 8 bases; bases with no gene match: 4. This CDR3 has 12 residues. Written as DNA, the CDR3 is TGTGCCAGCGGGAGGGGCGGAGAGACCCAGTACTTC. Amino acids: CASGRGGETQYF. Together with reference TRBV2 and TRBJ2-5, the CDR3 gives the full variable domain: EPEVTQTPSHQVTQMGQEVILRCVPISNHLYFYWYRQILGQKVEFLVSFYNNEISEKSEIFDDQFSVERPDGSNFTLKIRSTKLEDSAMYFCASGRGGETQYFGPGTRLLVL.

The rearrangement joins TRBV19 to TRBJ2-4; the match to TRBD1 covers 8 bases. The J call may be wrong; the DNA end is better matched by TRBJ2-7. Germline V lookup: CDR1 LNHDA, CDR2 SQIVND (reference sequence). The length of the CDR3 is 14 residues. CDR3 amino acids: CASSIRRGLNEQYF. The CDR3 nucleotides read TGTGCCAGTAGTATTCGCAGGGGGCTAAACGAGCAGTACTTC.

This clonotype has just one count. In nucleotides, the CDR3 is TGCGCCAGCAGCCAAGATGCAGGGGGGGGCTACGAGCAGTACTTC. Translation gives CASSQDAGGGYEQYF. The J gene is TRBJ2-7, the V gene TRBV4-3; possibly TRBD1 or TRBD2 for D (7 bases each). This CDR3 is 15 amino acids long. CDR1 and CDR2 from the germline V gene are LGHNA and YSLEER. Trimming removed 0 bases from V and 3 bases from J, with 12 bases in between.

The chain links TRBV29-1 to TRBJ2-7; 9 nucleotides agree with TRBD1. The J call is doubtful: the DNA matches TRBJ2-5 better. Per germline, CDR1 SQVTM and CDR2 ANQGSEA. The length of the CDR3 is 16 residues. The CDR3 here is CSVHRTGVLFGETQYF. The CDR3 coding sequence is TGCAGCGTCCATCGGACAGGGGTCCTATTCGGGGAGACCCAGTACTTC.

The gene calls are TRBV6-2 or TRBV6-3 and TRBJ2-1; TRBD2 agrees at 10 bases. The J segment lost 1 base and the V segment lost 0 bases, leaving 0 bases of the junction unmatched. This CDR3 is built from 16 residues. Germline lookup yields CDR1 MNHEY and CDR2 SVGEGT. CDR3 protein: CASSYSSGRSYNEQFF. The CDR3 nucleotides read TGTGCCAGCAGTTACTCTAGCGGGAGGTCCTACAATGAGCAGTTCTTC.

V is TRBV10-3 and J is TRBJ2-7; no clear D. With the DNA end fitting TRBJ2-5 better, the J assignment may be wrong. Looked up from germline, CDR1 is ENHRY and CDR2 is SYGVKD. The length of the CDR3 is 13 residues. The CDR3 is CAISDGQAETQYF. In DNA form, the CDR3 reads TGTGCCATCAGTGACGGGCAGGCGGAGACCCAGTACTTC.

This chain links TRBV20-1 with TRBJ1-4; no clear D gene. This CDR3 has 13 residues. The germline gives CDR1 DFQATT, CDR2 SNEGSKA (reference sequence). V lost 6 bases and J 2 bases, leaving 10 bases between the germline ends. Written as DNA, the CDR3 is TGCAGTGCCACACAGCCGACTAATGAAAAACTGTTTTTT. Translation: CSATQPTNEKLFF.

The gene calls are TRBV29-1 and TRBJ1-2; D gene uncertain. Trimming shortened V by 4 bases and J by 0 bases, and 6 bases separated the two germline ends. The CDR3 is 12 amino acids. The germline gives CDR1 SQVTM, CDR2 ANQGSEA. CDR3 residues: CSVGEANYGYTF. DNA for the CDR3: TGCAGCGTTGGCGAAGCTAACTATGGCTACACCTTC.

The rearrangement joins TRBV10-3 to TRBJ2-1; D unclear. CDR1 is ENHRY, CDR2 SYGVKD, per germline. V was cut by 3 bases and J by 7 bases, with 4 bases left in between. There are 11 residues in the CDR3. For the CDR3, the DNA is TGTGCCATCAGTGACGCTAATGAGCAGTTCTTC. Protein: CAISDANEQFF.

The CDR3 sequence: CASSQDRVRASSYNEQFF. The CDR3 coding sequence is TGCGCCAGCAGCCAGGACAGGGTACGTGCGAGCTCCTACAATGAGCAGTTCTTC. The chain carries TRBV5-1 and TRBJ2-1; TRBD1 matches 8 bases. J gave up 0 bases and V 4 bases, and 12 bases lay outside the gene matches. The CDR3 sequence is 18 residues long. Germline V CDR1 and CDR2: SGHRS, YFSETQ.

This clonotype appeared a few times. The chain has TRBV20-1 and TRBJ2-5; no clear D gene. This CDR3 contains 15 residues. Germline values: CDR1 DFQATT, CDR2 SNEGSKA (reference sequence). Trimming shortened V by 6 bases and J by 2 bases, and 19 bases separated the two germline ends. The chain's CDR3 is CSAPPGRGAQETQYF. In DNA, the CDR3 is TGCAGTGCCCCCCCCGGGCGCGGAGCGCAAGAGACCCAGTACTTC.

The V gene is TRBV18, the J gene TRBJ2-5; 7 positions agree with TRBD2. This CDR3 has 13 residues. J gave up 2 bases and V 8 bases, and 5 bases lay outside the gene matches. Germline CDR1 and CDR2: KGHSH and LQKENI. The DNA for the CDR3 is TGTGCCAGCCACCGGGGGGAACAAGAGACCCAGTACTTC. The encoded protein is CASHRGEQETQYF.

The gene calls are TRBV4-3 and TRBJ2-3; 11 bases fit TRBD2. The germline CDR1 and CDR2 sequences are LGHNA and YSLEER. The CDR3 totals 18 residues. Losses at the gene ends were 0 bases for V and 5 bases for J; bases not matched to a gene: 10. The CDR3 coding sequence is TGCGCCAGCAGCCAAGATAGCGCCACTAGCGGGAGAGGAGATACGCAGTATTTT. Translation gives CASSQDSATSGRGDTQYF.